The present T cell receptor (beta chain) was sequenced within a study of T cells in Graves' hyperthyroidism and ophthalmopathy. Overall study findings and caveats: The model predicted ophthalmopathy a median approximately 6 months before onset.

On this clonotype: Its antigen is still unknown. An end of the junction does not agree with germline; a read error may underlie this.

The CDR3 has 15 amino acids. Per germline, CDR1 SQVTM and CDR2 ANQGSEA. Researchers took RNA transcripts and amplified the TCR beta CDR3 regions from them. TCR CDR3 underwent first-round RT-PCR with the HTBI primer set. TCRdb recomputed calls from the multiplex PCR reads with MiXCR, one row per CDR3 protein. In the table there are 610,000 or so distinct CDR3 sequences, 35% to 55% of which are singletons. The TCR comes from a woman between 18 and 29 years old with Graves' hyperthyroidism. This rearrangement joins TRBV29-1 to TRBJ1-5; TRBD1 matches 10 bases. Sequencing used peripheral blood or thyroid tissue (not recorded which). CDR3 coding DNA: TGCAGCGTGAAGGACAGGGGGTTTAGCAATCAACCCCAGCATTTT. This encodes CSVKDRGFSNQPQHF.